Shown below are 9 T cell receptor beta chains from a single sample sequenced in a study of T cells after yellow fever vaccination. TCRdb used MiXCR to reprocess the 5' RACE reads, holding one entry per CDR3 protein. The repertoire includes hundreds of thousands of distinct CDR3 sequences, around an eighth of them detected once, and around an eighth sits in the top ten. Sequencing was performed on PBMCs, taken on the day of the yellow fever booster vaccination. These receptors all come from a man aged 30 to 45 who received the YFV17D yellow fever vaccine.

J is TRBJ2-1 and V is TRBV7-3; 7 nucleotides match TRBD2. This CDR3 has 17 residues. V shed 4 bases, J shed 0 bases, and the junction held 9 bases outside the gene matches. Per the germline V gene, CDR1 is SGHTA and CDR2 is FQGTGA. CDR3 in DNA: TGTGCCAGCAGCTCCCTCGCTAGCGGCAGCTCCTACAATGAGCAGTTCTTC. This sequence encodes CASSSLASGSSYNEQFF.

The chain joins TRBV12-3 or TRBV12-4 to TRBJ2-1; D is unclear. The CDR3 totals 14 residues. Trimming took off 1 base at V and 2 bases at J, with 6 bases between the two ends. The CDR3 region has the DNA TGTGCCAGCAGTTTAGTACAGCCCTACAATGAGCAGTTCTTC. Its translation is CASSLVQPYNEQFF.

This chain connects TRBV3-1 to TRBJ2-1; possible D gene TRBD2, 5 bases. CDR1 is LGHDT, CDR2 YNNKEL, per germline (reference sequence). CDR3 length: 15 amino acids. Trimming stripped 4 bases from V and 2 bases from J, with 12 bases between. CDR3 nucleotides: TGTGCCAGCAGCCCGGGAATCCTCCCCTACAATGAGCAGTTCTTC. Residues: CASSPGILPYNEQFF.

The gene calls are TRBV20-1 and TRBJ2-3; D is undetermined. In germline, CDR1 is DFQATT, CDR2 SNEGSKA (reference sequence). With 1 base removed from V and 0 bases from J, the gap between germline ends came to 14 bases. This CDR3 has 16 residues. This CDR3 reads CSARATVFTSTDTQYF. The DNA of the CDR3 is TGCAGTGCTAGAGCGACGGTATTCACTAGCACAGATACGCAGTATTTT.

This sequence joins TRBV5-1 and TRBJ1-2; possibly TRBD1 for D (5 bases). Germline-derived CDR1 and CDR2 are SGHRS and YFSETQ. Trimming removed 3 bases at V and 4 bases at J, with 19 bases between. The CDR3 sequence is 16 residues long. CDR3 DNA: TGCGCCAGCAGCTCAAGGGGCGAGGGAGGCACCTATGGCTACACCTTC. It is translated as CASSSRGEGGTYGYTF.

This rearrangement joins TRBV2 to TRBJ2-1, with 7 bases lining up with TRBD2. V trimming: 3 bases; J trimming: 6 bases; junction bases outside the gene matches: 8. From germline, CDR1 is SNHLY and CDR2 FYNNEI. The CDR3 length is 15 residues. CDR3 sequence reads: CASSEAGARANEQFF. The DNA of the CDR3 is TGTGCCAGCAGTGAGGCGGGAGCCAGGGCCAATGAGCAGTTCTTC.

The J gene is TRBJ2-3, the V gene TRBV4-3; no reliable D call. V was shortened by 2 bases and J by 2 bases, with 14 bases between the two germline ends. Germline CDR1 is LGHNA and CDR2 is YSLEER. The CDR3 is made up of 16 amino acids. The CDR3 sequence: CASSQLPEAYTDTQYF. As DNA, the CDR3 is TGCGCCAGCAGCCAACTCCCGGAAGCATACACAGATACGCAGTATTTT.

This clonotype was detected ten times or more. The V call is TRBV12-3 or TRBV12-4, the J call TRBJ1-4; 8 bases fit TRBD1. V lost 8 bases to trimming and J lost 8 bases; unmatched junction nucleotides: 13. The CDR3 extends over 15 amino acids. CDR3 region: CASAPPGQGIEKLFF. The CDR3 DNA sequence: TGTGCCAGCGCACCCCCCGGACAGGGAATCGAAAAACTGTTTTTT.

J is TRBJ2-1 and V is TRBV5-1, with D uncertain. This CDR3 has 14 residues. Germline CDR1 SGHRS, CDR2 YFSETQ. V lost 6 bases, J lost 9 bases, and 19 bases lay in between. The CDR3 region is CASTPRGDSGEQFF. For the CDR3, the DNA is TGCGCCAGCACCCCACGCGGTGACTCCGGTGAGCAGTTCTTC.